This T cell receptor (beta chain) was identified in a study of T cell repertoires in cytomegalovirus infection. Germline trimming cut 1 base from V and 2 bases from J; bases unmatched to any gene: 5. The CDR3 sequence is 15 residues long. The germline V gene has CDR1 SGHTA and CDR2 FQGNSA. Findings and caveats of the study: The ex vivo response was dominated by HLA-C-restricted CMV-specific TCR beta clonotypes.

One entry per CDR3 protein, called by TCRdb with MiXCR from the reads. The sample carries 160,000 or so distinct CDR3 sequences, less than 25% recorded once. This clonotype turned up a few times. Its specificity is unknown. Sequenced here: CD8+ T cells from cultured PBMCs, sampled from culture after CMV antigen stimulation. The source is a human donor in good health (CMV status not recorded). Some clones in this sample may be carry-over from other donors' samples. V gene TRBV7-2 combines with J gene TRBJ2-7, with 7 bases aligning to TRBD1. CDR3 bases: TGTGCCAGCAGCTTAGACAGGGGAGTTGCCTACGAGCAGTACTTC. Protein product: CASSLDRGVAYEQYF.